The clone carrying this TCR beta chain was observed at least ten times. Its antigen remains unknown. It was at deep level that the assay was run. Profiling relied on immunoSEQ multiplex PCR, and the TCRdb table lists in-frame clones only, not all of them. The sample yields roughly 330,000 clones, around two thirds seen once. The sample comes from a study of shared clonotypes between healthy human individuals. General study findings and limits: Estimated richness values were generally larger in naive subsets than in memory subsets.

Germline V gene sequence: CDR1 SNHLY, CDR2 FYNNEI. Germline trimming cut 4 bases from V and 3 bases from J; bases unmatched to any gene: 3. This CDR3 has 15 amino acids. Free of recent acute infections or vaccinations, the donors were healthy HIV-negative adults. The sequenced sample consisted of memory CD4+ T cells sorted from blood. Subset: CD45RA-negative fraction. The TCR comes from a man aged 25-40 years in good health. The chain is built from TRBV2 and TRBJ2-3; 11 bases match TRBD2. The chain's CDR3 is CASSARTSGTDTQYF. The CDR3 bases are TGTGCCAGCAGTGCTCGGACTAGCGGGACAGATACGCAGTATTTT.